This T cell receptor (beta chain) was found in a study of blood T cells in healthy people across ages. Study-wide results and limits: The study regarded diversity estimates from one million T cells as underestimates. Long-lived donors had more naive CD4+ cells and higher diversity than aged donors.

Through a sample-barcoded 5' primer and a J-beta primer mix, a second PCR was run for roughly 7 to 11 cycles. In TCRdb, the 5' RACE reads were re-called with MiXCR into one record per CDR3 protein. The sample includes under 1,100,000 distinct CDR3 sequences, under 30% of them seen just once. The V and J ends lost 2 bases and 5 bases respectively, with 27 bases between them. Germline V gene sequence: CDR1 DFQATT, CDR2 SNEGSKA (reference sequence). This CDR3 has 18 residues. Those donating, healthy Caucasian individuals from Russia, were aged about 6 to 100. This clonotype was observed a handful of times. Its target is unknown. Another study also made use of these data, one on T cells of mothers and their children.

This clonotype was sampled from a girl aged 2-10 years in good health. V usage is TRBV20-1 and J usage is TRBJ1-1; D gene ambiguous. The sample comprised blood. The DNA for the CDR3 is TGCAGTGCTAGACCGCAGCGAGGGAATTGGGCGGCGGGGACTGAAGCTTTCTTT. Translated: CSARPQRGNWAAGTEAFF.